The 28 T cell receptor beta chains presented below share a single source sample, sequenced in a study of CD8+CD57+ T cells in acquired aplastic anemia. CDR3 and TCR beta VDJ profiling relied on genomic DNA as the template. TCRdb used MiXCR to reprocess the reads, holding one entry per CDR3 protein. The sample yields 200,000 to 250,000 distinct CDR3 sequences, over 60% seen once. The sample taken for sequencing was sorted CD4+, CD8+, or CD8+CD57+ T cells (not recorded which) from PBMCs. The receptors were sampled from a human donor in good health.

A few counts support this clonotype. The V call is TRBV7-8, the J call TRBJ2-1; TRBD1 is a possible D gene (6 bases). The germline CDR1 and CDR2 sequences are SGHVS and FQNEAQ. CDR3 length: 16 residues. The V end was cut by 5 bases, the J end by 0 bases, with 14 bases between. The CDR3 is CASSPYTGSSYNEQFF. In DNA form, the CDR3 reads TGTGCCAGCAGCCCCTATACAGGGAGCTCCTACAATGAGCAGTTCTTC. The whole variable domain, filled in from reference TRBV7-8 and TRBJ2-1, reads GAGVSQSPRYKVAKRGQDVALRCDPISGHVSLFWYQQALGQGPEFLTYFQNEAQLDKSGLPSDRFFAERPEGSVSTLKIQRTQQEDSAVYLCASSPYTGSSYNEQFFGPGTRLTVL.

V and J are TRBV2 and TRBJ1-2, with 9 bases that match TRBD1. Germline V gene data show CDR1 as SNHLY and CDR2 as FYNNEI. Trimming removed 6 bases from V and 12 bases from J; junction bases left unmatched: 11. CDR3 length: 13 residues. The CDR3 coding sequence is TGTGCCAGCAGGACCCAAGGACAGGGGTGGGACACCTTC. Its translation: CASRTQGQGWDTF.

V usage is TRBV10-3 and J usage is TRBJ2-4; 9 nucleotides match TRBD2. Germline trimming cut 0 bases from V and 8 bases from J; bases unmatched to any gene: 11. CDR3 length: 17 residues. Germline V CDR1 and CDR2: ENHRY, SYGVKD. CDR3 nucleotide sequence: TGTGCCATCAGTGAGTCGAACCTCGCGGGGGGGTCGGACATTCAGTACTTC. Amino acid sequence: CAISESNLAGGSDIQYF.

The count of this clonotype is one. The chain joins TRBV12-3 or TRBV12-4 to TRBJ2-5, with 9 nucleotides matching TRBD1. V gave up 6 bases and J gave up 5 bases; unmatched junction bases: 7. CDR3 length: 14 residues. The CDR3 region is CASRSGTGLETQYF. DNA of the CDR3: TGTGCCAGCAGGTCCGGGACAGGGCTTGAGACCCAGTACTTC.

This clonotype was seen at least ten times. The gene calls are TRBV6-5 and TRBJ2-7, with TRBD1 as a possible D gene (6 bases). Trimming left V 7 bases short and J 0 bases short, with 10 bases between. CDR3 length: 13 amino acids. Germline CDR1 is MNHEY and CDR2 is SVGAGI. The DNA of the CDR3 is TGTGCCAGCACCGGGACAATCTCCTACGAGCAGTACTTC. Its translation is CASTGTISYEQYF.

The rearrangement uses TRBV24-1 and TRBJ2-2; 10 bases match TRBD1. Germline V gene lookup returns CDR1 KGHDR and CDR2 SFDVKD. Germline trimming cut 5 bases from V and 6 bases from J; bases unmatched to any gene: 5. This CDR3 has 15 amino acids. CDR3 amino acids: CATSVGTGDAGELFF. The CDR3 DNA reads TGTGCCACCAGTGTCGGGACAGGGGATGCCGGGGAGCTGTTTTTT.

The genes are TRBV20-1 and TRBJ2-7, with 8 bases fitting TRBD1. V shed 0 bases, J shed 6 bases, and the junction held 10 bases outside the gene matches. The V gene's germline CDR1 is DFQATT and CDR2 SNEGSKA (reference sequence). The CDR3 contains 15 residues. The chain's CDR3 is CSARDVGQVTFEQYF. In DNA, the CDR3 is TGCAGTGCTAGAGATGTGGGACAGGTGACCTTCGAGCAGTACTTC.

This clonotype was seen at least ten times. The rearrangement links TRBV24-1 to TRBJ2-7; D call uncertain. Trimming left V 9 bases short and J 8 bases short, with 19 bases between. The CDR3 contains 13 residues. CDR1 KGHDR and CDR2 SFDVKD come from the germline V gene. CDR3 residues: CATALGSLDKQYF. The CDR3 nucleotides read TGTGCCACCGCCCTAGGATCTCTGGATAAGCAGTACTTC.

In its sample, this clonotype was seen many times. The chain joins TRBV13 to TRBJ1-1, with TRBD1 matching 9 bases. Trimming removed 4 bases from V and 5 bases from J; junction bases left unmatched: 8. The CDR3 sequence is 15 residues long. The germline gives CDR1 PRHDT, CDR2 FYEKMQ (reference sequence). In DNA form, the CDR3 reads TGTGCCAGCAGCTGGGGGACAGGGAAGGGGACTGAAGCTTTCTTT. It is translated as CASSWGTGKGTEAFF.

This clonotype appeared many times. V is TRBV9 and J is TRBJ2-1, with D uncertain. Germline CDR1 reads SGDLS; CDR2 reads YYNGEE. The CDR3 has 14 residues. V gave up 0 bases and J gave up 5 bases, with 9 bases separating them. CDR3 amino acids: CASSVADGNNEQFF. The CDR3 nucleotides read TGTGCCAGCAGCGTAGCAGACGGCAACAATGAGCAGTTCTTC.

As for this clonotype: Its ends do not fully match the called genes, so a read error is possible. This chain joins TRBV20-1 and TRBJ1-5; possible D gene TRBD1, 5 bases. Germline CDR1 reads DFQATT; CDR2 reads SNEGSKA (reference sequence). The CDR3 runs 13 residues. CDR3 sequence: CSARDSVNQPQHF. The CDR3, as DNA: TGCAGTGCCAGAGACAGTGTCAATCAGCCCCAGCATTTT.

The rearrangement links TRBV20-1 to TRBJ2-5, with 12 bases fitting TRBD2. V was clipped by 2 bases and J by 5 bases; unmatched bases: 3. Per germline, CDR1 DFQATT and CDR2 SNEGSKA (reference sequence). This CDR3 contains 14 residues. The CDR3 DNA follows: TGCAGTGCTAGAACTAGCGGGGGGTGGGAGACCCAGTACTTC. This encodes CSARTSGGWETQYF.

This CDR3 reads CASSQWTGQNTDTQYF. CDR3 nucleotides: TGTGCCAGCAGCCAATGGACAGGGCAGAACACAGATACGCAGTATTTT. The chain is built from TRBV11-1 and TRBJ2-3; the match to TRBD1 covers 8 bases. The trim removed 5 bases at V and 2 bases at J, leaving 9 bases unmatched. CDR1 SGHAT and CDR2 FQDESV come from the germline V gene (reference sequence). This CDR3 is built from 16 residues.

V usage is TRBV20-1 and J usage is TRBJ2-1; D could derive from TRBD1 or TRBD2 (5 bases each). The CDR3 contains 13 residues. Germline values: CDR1 DFQATT, CDR2 SNEGSKA (reference sequence). Trimming stripped 6 bases from V and 3 bases from J, with 12 bases between. This CDR3 is CSAVRDDYNEQFF. Written as DNA, the CDR3 is TGCAGTGCCGTCCGGGACGACTACAATGAGCAGTTCTTC.

V and J are TRBV20-1 and TRBJ1-3; D gene unclear. Trimming pared 5 bases from V and 0 bases from J, leaving 11 bases between. The CDR3 is made up of 14 amino acids. The germline V gene encodes CDR1 DFQATT and CDR2 SNEGSKA (reference sequence). The chain's CDR3 is CSALSVSSGNTIYF. The CDR3 DNA follows: TGCAGTGCTCTCTCGGTCAGCTCTGGAAACACCATATATTTT.

Comment on this clonotype: This CDR3 fails to terminate in the conserved phenylalanine or tryptophan, so it likely reflects a read error. The chain joins TRBV7-3 to TRBJ2-3; perhaps TRBD1 as D (6 bases). The CDR3 spans 15 residues. Between the trimmed V and J ends, which lost 4 bases and 2 bases, there was a span of 13 bases. CDR1 SGHTA and CDR2 FQGTGA come from the germline V gene. For the CDR3, the DNA is TGTGCCAGCAGCTCAAGGGGGACCAACACAGATACGCAGTATGTT. It specifies CASSSRGTNTDTQYV.

CDR3 DNA: TGTGCCAGCAGCTTCGGGACAGGTGTGGGGGAGCAAGAGACCCAGTACTTC. Translating gives CASSFGTGVGEQETQYF. The V and J genes are TRBV11-2 and TRBJ2-5, with 8 bases matching TRBD1. CDR1 SGHAT and CDR2 FQNNGV come from the germline V gene. J gave up 2 bases and V 3 bases, and 11 bases lay outside the gene matches. This CDR3 is built from 17 residues.

This clonotype was recorded many times. V gene TRBV12-3 or TRBV12-4 combines with J gene TRBJ2-3; a weak D match, TRBD2 (5 bases). The V and J ends lost 3 bases and 0 bases respectively, with 10 bases between them. The length of the CDR3 is 15 residues. CDR3 sequence: CASSFRGSSTDTQYF. CDR3 coding DNA: TGTGCCAGCAGTTTCCGCGGGTCCAGCACAGATACGCAGTATTTT.

This clonotype appeared many times. The chain joins TRBV4-1 to TRBJ2-5, with TRBD2 identical over 13 bases. CDR1 MGHRA and CDR2 YSYEKL come from the germline V gene. Germline trimming cut 3 bases from V and 5 bases from J; bases unmatched to any gene: 9. The CDR3 totals 17 residues. CDR3 nucleotides: TGCGCCAGCAGCCACTCCGGACTAGCGGGAGCCAGGGAGACCCAGTACTTC. It is translated as CASSHSGLAGARETQYF.

V usage is TRBV7-9 and J usage is TRBJ1-5; 7 nucleotides align to TRBD1. The CDR3 runs to 14 residues. V was pared by 8 bases and J by 5 bases, with 9 bases of the junction left unmatched. Germline V gene sequence: CDR1 SEHNR, CDR2 FQNEAQ (reference sequence). This CDR3 reads CASGVRQGDQPQHF. CDR3 coding DNA: TGTGCCAGCGGGGTTAGACAGGGAGATCAGCCCCAGCATTTT.

The rearrangement joins TRBV7-8 to TRBJ1-5, with a possible D match to TRBD1 (5 bases). In germline, CDR1 is SGHVS, CDR2 FQNEAQ. Deletions cut 4 bases from V and 2 bases from J, with 21 bases between. The CDR3 spans 18 residues. The chain's CDR3 is CASSSALVFGHGNQPQHF. The CDR3, as DNA: TGTGCCAGCAGCTCGGCACTAGTATTCGGACATGGCAATCAGCCCCAGCATTTT.

This clonotype was recorded at least ten times. The CDR3: CASSSAERATDTQYF. The CDR3, as DNA: TGTGCCAGCAGTTCGGCAGAAAGAGCCACAGATACGCAGTATTTT. The V gene is TRBV28, the J gene TRBJ2-3, with D unresolved. Trimming removed 4 bases from V and 2 bases from J, with 13 bases in between. This CDR3 is 15 amino acids long. CDR1 MDHEN and CDR2 SYDVKM come from the germline V gene.

The genes are TRBV7-9 and TRBJ2-1; the D is unclear. V was pared by 0 bases and J by 7 bases, with 13 bases between. CDR3 size: 15 residues. The V gene's germline CDR1 is SEHNR and CDR2 FQNEAQ (reference sequence). Here the CDR3 DNA reads TGTGCCAGCAGCTTAGCCCTGGGGATTGTTAATGAGCAGTTCTTC. This encodes CASSLALGIVNEQFF.

The chain links TRBV20-1 to TRBJ1-1; D not certain. The CDR3 consists of 13 residues. Trimming took 4 bases from V and 0 from J, leaving 9 bases between them. CDR1 DFQATT and CDR2 SNEGSKA come from the germline V gene (reference sequence). The CDR3 nucleotides are TGCAGTGCTAAGTGGGCCATGAACACTGAAGCTTTCTTT. It yields the protein CSAKWAMNTEAFF.

The chain couples TRBV6-1 to TRBJ2-1; 7 bases match TRBD2. Germline V gene sequence: CDR1 MNHNS, CDR2 SASEGT. The CDR3 runs 15 residues. V dropped 5 bases and J dropped 9; count of bases not matched to a gene: 13. The chain's CDR3 is CASSHNGGGMSEQFF. The CDR3, as DNA: TGTGCCAGCAGTCACAACGGCGGGGGAATGAGTGAGCAGTTCTTC.

The gene calls are TRBV7-9 and TRBJ1-6; tentative D call: TRBD1 (5 bases). The germline gives CDR1 SEHNR, CDR2 FQNEAQ (reference sequence). The germline V and J ends were trimmed by 3 bases and 6 bases, with 12 bases remaining between them. CDR3 length equals 15 residues. The CDR3 loop is CASSLFAQGNSPLHF. Here the CDR3 DNA reads TGTGCCAGCAGCTTGTTCGCGCAGGGTAATTCACCCCTCCACTTT.

Note on this clonotype: Being one base from a much bigger clone, this may be a read error. CDR3 sequence: CASSQGREQYF. CDR3 bases: TGCGCCAGCAGCCAAGGGAGGGAGCAGTACTTC. The chain uses TRBV4-3 and TRBJ2-7; TRBD2 is a possible D gene (5 bases). CDR1 is LGHNA, CDR2 YSLEER, per germline. Deletions cut 1 base from V and 7 bases from J, with 5 bases between. The CDR3 is made up of 11 amino acids.

The chain couples TRBV20-1 to TRBJ1-2, with a weak D call TRBD1 (5 bases). CDR3 size: 11 residues. CDR1 is DFQATT and CDR2 is SNEGSKA in the germline V gene (reference sequence). Trimming took 6 bases from V and 14 from J, leaving 19 bases between them. CDR3: CSANSGTGLTF. The CDR3 DNA follows: TGCAGTGCGAACTCCGGGACGGGCTTAACCTTC.